The T cell receptor beta chain described here comes from a study of cytomegalovirus exposure and HLA in healthy donors. Generated by immunoSEQ multiplex PCR, the TCRdb table keeps only in-frame clones and is missing some. The data hold some 140,000 clones, with approximately 82% observed a single time. V gave up 4 bases and J gave up 1 base, with 8 bases separating them. The CDR3 spans 14 residues. The V gene's germline CDR1 is MNHNS and CDR2 SASEGT. General study findings and limits: According to a subsequent analysis, TCR clusters from the first cohort were inclined to appear together in the 120 validation repertoires. There were some public TCRs occurring in many donors, but most TCR sequences were rare.

On this clone itself: Its target is unknown.

These donors were members of the roughly 130-subject validation cohort, a group separate from the roughly 670-subject first cohort. This TCR was sampled from a man younger than 45 in good health and CMV-seropositive. Sequencing was done on a sample of PBMCs. This sequence joins TRBV6-1 and TRBJ1-5; D remains ambiguous. Here the CDR3 DNA reads TGTGCCAGCAGTGGAGACAAAAGCAATCAGCCCCAGCATTTT. This encodes CASSGDKSNQPQHF.